This is a list of T cell receptor beta chains from one sample in a study of T cells in Graves' hyperthyroidism and ophthalmopathy. Each CDR3 protein gets one entry after TCRdb re-called the multiplex PCR reads with MiXCR. The repertoire holds roughly 380,000 distinct CDR3 sequences, with roughly 18% as singletons. Sequencing was carried out using blood. The origin of the receptors is a woman aged 40 to 50 with Graves' ophthalmopathy. The conserved cysteine and the conserved F or W are not part of the CDR3 here. Rows give clone size only sometimes, using once, few, many, or a class for an expanded clone.

abundance | v_gene | CDR3aa
many | TRBV29-1 | SARGLNTEAF
many | TRBV30 | AGTHRNTEAF
many | TRBV6-5 | ASSYSGLAGSLPYEQY
many | TRBV6-4 | ASRISGFGTSAITGELF
many | TRBV27 | ASSLRQGQLYEQY
many | TRBV6-1 | ASSDDIGGRQPQH
many | TRBV2 | ASSSPSSREEDETQY
many | TRBV15 | ATSRVSSTEAF
many | TRBV12-3/TRBV12-4 | ASSSGKKDIEAF
many | TRBV7-8 | ASSLEGGHSGNTIY
many | TRBV5-1 | ASSVGTGANVLT
many | TRBV4-1 | ASRASVNTEAF
many | TRBV6-1 | ASRVQGAREQY
. | TRBV10-3 | AISEVSGYEQY
. | TRBV6-1 | ATSQGGELF
many | TRBV28 | ASSPISPTGATEAF
few | TRBV11-1 | ASSPPSGSSSGELF
many | TRBV27 | ASSLGGGINEQY
many | TRBV19 | ASSMSGNYNEQF
many | TRBV5-4 | ASSWGRQGMNTEAF
many | TRBV28 | ASSPGDRQTQY
many | TRBV19 | ASKDKNSPLH
many | TRBV11-2 | ASSLEPGVFWGYT
many | TRBV6-5 | ASSPRQGAYEQY
few | TRBV9 | ASSVKAGTGGAGSTGELF
many | TRBV20-1 | SARERRVLPHEQY
many | TRBV29-1 | SARLAVGYGYT
many | TRBV19 | ASSLQEYGYT
many | TRBV19 | ASSGGPGANVLT
many | TRBV12-3/TRBV12-4 | ASKPNRVGETQY
many | TRBV6-1 | ASSEQDGNQPQH
few | TRBV7-2 | ASSVRGPNQPQH
many | TRBV5-1 | ASSWRETQY
. | TRBV28 | ASRLSGQDYGYT
many | TRBV27 | ASSFFQGLNTGELF
many | TRBV5-1 | ASSLDVGTGELF
many | TRBV29-1 | SVSAGTGDGYT
many | TRBV14 | ASSQFGGTVSYEQY
many | TRBV20-1 | SARGLATSSYEQY
many | TRBV5-1 | ASSLTGGRNEQY
many | TRBV7-2 | ASSNPSAGEAF
many | TRBV2 | ASTGTSPNQPQH
many | TRBV3-1 | ASSPRASLKRESYEQY
many | TRBV6-2/TRBV6-3 | ASSYYGSATSNTGELF
many | TRBV20-1 | SARIPRASPYEQY
many | TRBV15 | ATSRDEGSTEAF
many | TRBV19 | ASNRVAGANVLT
. | TRBV7-3 | ASSSQGTGGLF
many | TRBV9 | ASSASGLSSYEQY
many | TRBV6-1 | ATTGNGNTIY
many | TRBV6-2/TRBV6-3 | ASSWVPNTEAF
. | TRBV12-3/TRBV12-4 | ASSPGTSGRANYEQY
many | TRBV6-1 | ASSRTESNYGYT
few | TRBV27 | ASSAWGQGPYEQY